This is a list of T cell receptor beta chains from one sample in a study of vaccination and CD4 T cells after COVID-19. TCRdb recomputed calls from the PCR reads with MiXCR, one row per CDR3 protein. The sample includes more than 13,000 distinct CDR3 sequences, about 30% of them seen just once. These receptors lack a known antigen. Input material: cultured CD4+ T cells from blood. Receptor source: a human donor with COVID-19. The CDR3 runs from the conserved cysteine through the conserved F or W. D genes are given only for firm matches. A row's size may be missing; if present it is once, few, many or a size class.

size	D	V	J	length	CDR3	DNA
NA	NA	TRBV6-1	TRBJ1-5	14	CASRPTGTNQPQHF	TGTGCCAGCCGTCCGACGGGGACGAATCAGCCCCAGCATTTT
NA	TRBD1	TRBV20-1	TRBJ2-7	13	CSAVGTGGFEQYF	TGCAGTGCCGTCGGGACAGGGGGCTTCGAGCAGTACTTC
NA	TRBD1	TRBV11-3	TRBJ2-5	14	CASSLGTGQETQYF	TGTGCCAGCAGCTTAGGGACAGGGCAAGAGACCCAGTACTTC
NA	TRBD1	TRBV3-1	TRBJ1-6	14	CASSQAGGGSPLHF	TGTGCCAGCAGCCAAGCAGGGGGAGGTTCACCCCTCCACTTT
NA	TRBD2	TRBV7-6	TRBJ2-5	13	CASTRGGRETQYF	TGTGCCAGCACTCGGGGGGGGCGAGAGACCCAGTACTTC
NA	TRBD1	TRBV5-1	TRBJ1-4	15	CASNRGQGANEKLFF	TGCGCCAGCAACAGGGGGCAAGGAGCTAATGAAAAACTGTTTTTT
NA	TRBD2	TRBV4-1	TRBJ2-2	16	CASSQEGGGASGELFF	TGCGCCAGCAGCCAAGAAGGCGGGGGGGCGAGCGGGGAGCTGTTTTTT
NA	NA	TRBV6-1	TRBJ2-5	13	CASPKRGSETQYF	TGTGCCAGCCCGAAAAGGGGGTCTGAGACCCAGTACTTC
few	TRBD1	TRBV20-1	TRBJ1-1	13	CSAEGQGDTEAFF	TGCAGTGCGGAGGGACAGGGGGACACTGAAGCTTTCTTT
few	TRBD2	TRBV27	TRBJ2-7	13	CASSSGGSYEQYF	TGTGCCAGCAGTTCGGGGGGGTCCTACGAGCAGTACTTC
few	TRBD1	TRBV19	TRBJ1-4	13	CASTGQGDEKLFF	TGTGCCAGTACGGGACAGGGGGATGAAAAACTGTTTTTT
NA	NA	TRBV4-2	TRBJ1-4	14	CASSQDFGREKLFF	TGTGCCAGCAGCCAAGATTTCGGGAGAGAAAAACTGTTTTTT
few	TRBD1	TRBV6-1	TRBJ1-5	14	CASTDGGGGQPQHF	TGTGCCAGCACCGACGGAGGGGGCGGTCAGCCCCAGCATTTT
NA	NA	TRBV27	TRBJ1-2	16	CASSTHLTQGPNAYTF	TGTGCCAGCAGTACCCATTTGACCCAGGGACCTAATGCCTACACCTTC
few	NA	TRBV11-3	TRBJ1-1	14	CASSVGGGNTEAFF	TGTGCCAGCAGCGTGGGCGGGGGGAACACTGAAGCTTTCTTT
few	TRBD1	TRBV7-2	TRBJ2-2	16	CASSLRTGADTGELFF	TGTGCCAGCAGCTTAAGAACAGGGGCTGACACCGGGGAGCTGTTTTTT
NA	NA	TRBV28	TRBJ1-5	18	CASSLGTGGSVSNQPQHF	TGTGCCAGCAGCCTCGGGACGGGCGGGTCGGTTAGCAATCAGCCCCAGCATTTT
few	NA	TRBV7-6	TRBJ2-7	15	CASSLSDSGTYEQYF	TGTGCCAGCAGCTTATCGGACAGCGGGACCTACGAGCAGTACTTC
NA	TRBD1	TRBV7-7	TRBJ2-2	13	CASSPDRAGELFF	TGTGCTAGCAGCCCAGACAGGGCCGGGGAGCTGTTTTTT
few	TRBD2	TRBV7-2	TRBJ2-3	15	CASSLGRGGTDTQYF	TGTGCCAGCAGCTTAGGTCGGGGGGGCACAGATACGCAGTATTTT
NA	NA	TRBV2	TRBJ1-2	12	CASSVVGFGYTF	TGTGCCAGCAGTGTAGTGGGGTTTGGCTACACCTTC
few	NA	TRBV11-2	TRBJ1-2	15	CASSLAGGGSYGYTF	TGTGCCAGCAGCTTAGCGGGGGGGGGATCCTATGGCTACACCTTC
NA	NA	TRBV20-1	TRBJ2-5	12	CSASGTVETQYF	TGCAGTGCTAGTGGGACGGTGGAGACCCAGTACTTC
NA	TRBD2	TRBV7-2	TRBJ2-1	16	CASSLRGTSFYNEQFF	TGTGCCAGCAGCTTGCGGGGGACCTCCTTCTACAATGAGCAGTTCTTC
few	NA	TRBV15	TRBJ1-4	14	CATSREATMKELFF	TGTGCCACCAGCAGAGAGGCGACAATGAAAGAACTGTTTTTT
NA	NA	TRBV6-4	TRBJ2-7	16	CASRNFPSGGYYEQYF	TGTGCCAGCAGAAACTTCCCTTCGGGCGGTTACTACGAGCAGTACTTC
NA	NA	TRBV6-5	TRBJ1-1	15	CASSYAFPGVTEAFF	TGTGCCAGCAGTTACGCCTTTCCGGGGGTCACTGAAGCTTTCTTT
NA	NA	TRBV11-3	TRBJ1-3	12	CASSFLGNTIYF	TGTGCCAGCAGCTTTTTAGGAAACACCATATATTTT
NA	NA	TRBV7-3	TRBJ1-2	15	CASSLSRDPREGYTF	TGTGCCAGCAGCTTATCCAGGGACCCCCGCGAGGGCTACACCTTC
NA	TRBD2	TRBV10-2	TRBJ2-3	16	CASSGGGLAGTDTQYF	TGCGCCAGCAGTGGAGGGGGACTAGCGGGCACAGATACGCAGTATTTT